Following are 21 T cell receptor beta chains from one sample sequenced in a study of blood T cells in healthy people across ages. Alongside a J-beta primer mix, a sample-barcoded 5' primer served in a second PCR lasting about 7 to 12 cycles. MiXCR was run by TCRdb on the 5' RACE reads, yielding one entry per CDR3 protein. In the table there are over 450,000 distinct CDR3 sequences, 24% of which are singletons. This sample was also put to use in a study of T cells of mothers and their children.

Source material: blood. Receptors originate from a boy younger than 18 in good health.

This chain uses TRBV20-1 with TRBJ2-5; D is possibly TRBD1 or TRBD2 (6 bases each). This CDR3 is 15 amino acids long. V was clipped by 6 bases and J by 4 bases, with 21 bases between them. From germline, CDR1 is DFQATT and CDR2 SNEGSKA (reference sequence). CDR3 DNA sequence: TGCAGTGCCGACATGGGACTTTCGGGGGCAGAGACCCAGTACTTC. Its protein product is CSADMGLSGAETQYF.

This clonotype was counted between two and nine times. The V and J genes are TRBV6-5 and TRBJ1-2; 7 positions agree with TRBD1. The germline V gene has CDR1 MNHEY and CDR2 SVGAGI. V lost 6 bases and J lost 4; bases outside the gene matches: 8. This CDR3 spans 14 amino acids. The CDR3, as DNA: TGTGCCAGCAGCCGGCCGGGACAGATCTATGGCTACACCTTC. Residues: CASSRPGQIYGYTF.

This clonotype came up a few times. The J gene is TRBJ1-1, the V gene TRBV2; D ambiguous. The V end was cut by 4 bases, the J end by 11 bases, with 11 bases between. Germline V gene data show CDR1 as SNHLY and CDR2 as FYNNEI. This CDR3 comprises 11 residues. CDR3 bases: TGTGCCAGCAGTGTCGAAGGGCTGGCTTTCTTT. This gives the protein CASSVEGLAFF.

The chain combines TRBV24-1 with TRBJ2-2; the D is unclear. V shed 9 bases and J shed 1 base, with 11 bases lying between them. Germline V lookup: CDR1 KGHDR, CDR2 SFDVKD. This CDR3 spans 14 amino acids. The DNA for the CDR3 is TGTGCCACCGAAACGCGATTGAACACCGGGGAGCTGTTTTTT. Protein sequence: CATETRLNTGELFF.

V and J are TRBV6-6 and TRBJ1-2; D gene uncertain. The V and J ends lost 2 bases and 5 bases respectively, with 18 bases between them. Germline CDR1 is MNHNY and CDR2 is SVGAGI (reference sequence). CDR3 size: 16 residues. As DNA, the CDR3 is TGTGCCAGCAGTTACGTTCCAGATAATCCTTATTATGGCTACACCTTC. Its protein is CASSYVPDNPYYGYTF.

The V call is TRBV7-9, the J call TRBJ2-7; 11 nucleotides line up with TRBD1. This CDR3 spans 13 amino acids. Germline CDR1 SEHNR, CDR2 FQNEAQ (reference sequence). V dropped 8 bases and J dropped 7; count of bases not matched to a gene: 7. In DNA form, the CDR3 reads TGTGCCAGCTCCAGGGGGGACAGGGGGGAGCAGTACTTC. It translates to CASSRGDRGEQYF. Full variable domain (outside the CDR3, taken from reference TRBV7-9 and TRBJ2-7): DTGVSQNPRHKITKRGQNVTFRCDPISEHNRLYWYRQTLGQGPEFLTYFQNEAQLEKSRLLSDRFSAERPKGSFSTLEIQRTEQGDSAMYLCASSRGDRGEQYFGPGTRLTVT.

This clonotype was detected a few times. The J gene is TRBJ2-1, the V gene TRBV5-1; 14 nucleotides match TRBD2. Germline CDR1 SGHRS, CDR2 YFSETQ. This CDR3 region has 18 residues. V gave up 4 bases and J gave up 4 bases; unmatched junction bases: 10. The CDR3 DNA is TGCGCCAGCAGCAGATCCGGGACTAGCGGGAGAGATTACAATGAGCAGTTCTTC. This gives the protein CASSRSGTSGRDYNEQFF.

The CDR3 DNA reads TGTGCCAGCAGCTTAGCGCGGATCCCAGATACGCAGTATTTT. Translated, it gives CASSLARIPDTQYF. V gene TRBV11-2 combines with J gene TRBJ2-3; D not resolved. Per the germline V gene, CDR1 is SGHAT and CDR2 is FQNNGV. CDR3 length equals 14 residues. Trimming pared 1 base from V and 4 bases from J, leaving 9 bases between.

The rearrangement uses TRBV15 and TRBJ2-5; D is possibly TRBD1 (5 bases). Germline V CDR1 and CDR2: LNHNV, YYDKDF (reference sequence). Trimming took 2 bases from V and 4 from J, leaving 14 bases between them. The CDR3 spans 15 residues. The CDR3 DNA follows: TGTGCCACCAGCAGAACCGGCAGGGTGGCAGAGACCCAGTACTTC. The encoded protein is CATSRTGRVAETQYF.

This clonotype was counted a few times. The chain links TRBV4-1 to TRBJ2-3; D is ambiguous. This CDR3 has 14 residues. Germline V gene data show CDR1 as MGHRA and CDR2 as YSYEKL. Trimming took off 5 bases at V and 0 bases at J, with 9 bases between the two ends. The CDR3 nucleotides read TGCGCCAGCAGCTGGCGGTATAGCACAGATACGCAGTATTTT. Amino acids: CASSWRYSTDTQYF.

This clonotype was counted only a few times. V usage is TRBV29-1 and J usage is TRBJ2-7; D remains ambiguous. There are 12 residues in the CDR3. Trimming left V 4 bases short and J 2 bases short, with 9 bases between. The germline V gene encodes CDR1 SQVTM and CDR2 ANQGSEA. The CDR3 reads CSVGLETYEQYF. CDR3 sequence (DNA): TGCAGCGTTGGTCTTGAGACCTACGAGCAGTACTTC.

V and J are TRBV7-2 and TRBJ2-7; D may match TRBD1 or TRBD2 (5 bases each). The CDR3 runs 14 residues. V gave up 5 bases and J gave up 6 bases, with 17 bases separating them. From germline, CDR1 is SGHTA and CDR2 FQGNSA. The CDR3 DNA is TGTGCCAGCAGCCGGGCCGTCCCGGGACGCGAGCAGTACTTC. Protein sequence: CASSRAVPGREQYF.

This clonotype was found once. The chain links TRBV5-5 to TRBJ1-2; D ambiguous. The CDR3 runs 12 residues. The ends were cut back, 7 bases at V and 4 bases at J, with 11 bases in the middle. Germline assignment: CDR1 SGHKS and CDR2 YYEKEE (reference sequence). The CDR3 here is CASYEGAYGYTF. CDR3 in DNA: TGTGCCAGCTACGAAGGAGCCTATGGCTACACCTTC.

There are a few counts of this clonotype. The chain employs TRBV7-3 and TRBJ2-7; unclear D gene. Germline assignment: CDR1 SGHTA and CDR2 FQGTGA. The V end lost 8 bases, the J end lost 6 bases, and 20 bases lay between the germline ends. CDR3 length equals 14 residues. This CDR3 is CASCPFGPGCEQYF. The CDR3 coding sequence is TGTGCCAGCTGTCCGTTTGGACCTGGTTGCGAGCAGTACTTC.

V usage is TRBV6-5 and J usage is TRBJ2-7; 9 bases are a match to TRBD1. Germline values: CDR1 MNHEY, CDR2 SVGAGI. V shed 2 bases and J 1 base; nucleotides not matched to a gene: 3. The CDR3 extends over 15 amino acids. CDR3 bases: TGTGCCAGCAGTTACCAAGGGACAGGGTCCTACGAGCAGTACTTC. Its translation is CASSYQGTGSYEQYF.

The rearrangement uses TRBV28 and TRBJ2-7; D call uncertain. The CDR3 loop spans 15 amino acids. The V gene lost 3 bases and the J gene lost 7 bases, with 19 bases spanning the gap. Germline lookup yields CDR1 MDHEN and CDR2 SYDVKM. CDR3 loop: CASSLDGYTSPEQYF. The CDR3 bases are TGTGCCAGCAGTTTGGATGGATACACCTCTCCTGAGCAGTACTTC.

The count of this clonotype is one. Being one base from a much bigger clone, this may be a read error. The gene calls are TRBV7-6 and TRBJ2-5; D may be TRBD1 (5 bases). The J call is doubtful: the DNA matches TRBJ2-7 better. The CDR3 covers 12 residues. Germline V gene data show CDR1 as SGHVS and CDR2 as FNYEAQ. CDR3 DNA: TGTGCCAGCAGCTTACAGGGTGTCGAGCAGTACTTC. It specifies CASSLQGVEQYF.

This clonotype came up a few times. The rearrangement links TRBV5-1 to TRBJ1-1, with 8 bases that match TRBD1. After removal of 2 bases from V and 8 bases from J, the junction contained 8 bases not matched to a gene. CDR3 length equals 14 residues. Germline assignment: CDR1 SGHRS and CDR2 YFSETQ. The CDR3 DNA reads as TGCGCCAGCAGCTTCAGGACAGGGTCTGAGGAAGCTTTCTTT. It translates to CASSFRTGSEEAFF. Drawing the rest from reference TRBV5-1 and TRBJ1-1, the complete variable domain is KAGVTQTPRYLIKTRGQQVTLSCSPISGHRSVSWYQQTPGQGLQFLFEYFSETQRNKGNFPGRFSGRQFSNSRSEMNVSTLELGDSALYLCASSFRTGSEEAFFGQGTRLTVV.

The DNA of the CDR3 is TGTGCCAGCTCACTGGGACAATACAATCAGCCCCAGCATTTT. Protein: CASSLGQYNQPQHF. The rearrangement uses TRBV18 and TRBJ1-5, with D perhaps TRBD1 (6 bases). Germline-derived CDR1 and CDR2 are KGHSH and LQKENI. This CDR3 has 14 amino acids. Trimming stripped 4 bases from V and 3 bases from J, with 10 bases between.

This clonotype was seen only a few times. The rearrangement uses TRBV5-1 and TRBJ1-2; TRBD1 might be the D (5 bases). V lost 4 bases and J lost 8, with 18 bases in between. This CDR3 has 14 residues. CDR1 SGHRS and CDR2 YFSETQ come from the germline V gene. CDR3 region: CASSPLEGIRGYTF. The CDR3 nucleotides are TGCGCCAGCAGCCCCTTGGAGGGGATCCGGGGCTACACCTTC.

V is TRBV28 and J is TRBJ2-5; D is possibly TRBD2 (6 bases). The J call may be mistaken, given a closer DNA end match to TRBJ2-1. CDR1 and CDR2 from the germline V gene are MDHEN and SYDVKM. The CDR3 has 14 amino acids. CDR3 sequence: CASSLTVAVYEQFF. DNA of the CDR3: TGTGCCAGCAGCCTAACAGTAGCGGTCTATGAGCAGTTCTTC.